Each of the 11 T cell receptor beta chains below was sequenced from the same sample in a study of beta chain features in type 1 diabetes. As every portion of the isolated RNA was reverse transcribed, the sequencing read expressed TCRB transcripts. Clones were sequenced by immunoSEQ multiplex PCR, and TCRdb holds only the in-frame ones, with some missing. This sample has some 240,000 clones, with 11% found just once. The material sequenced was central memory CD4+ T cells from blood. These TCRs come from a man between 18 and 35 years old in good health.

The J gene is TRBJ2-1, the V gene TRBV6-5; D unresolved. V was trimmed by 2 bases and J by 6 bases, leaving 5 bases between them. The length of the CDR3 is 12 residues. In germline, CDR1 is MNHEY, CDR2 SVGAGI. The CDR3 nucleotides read TGTGCCAGCAGTTACGTCCGCAATGAGCAGTTCTTC. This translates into CASSYVRNEQFF.

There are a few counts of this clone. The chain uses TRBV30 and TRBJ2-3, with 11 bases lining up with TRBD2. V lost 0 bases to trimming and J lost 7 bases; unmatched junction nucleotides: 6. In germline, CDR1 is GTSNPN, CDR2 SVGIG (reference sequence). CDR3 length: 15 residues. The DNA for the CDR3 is TGTGCCTGGAGTGTTGGTAGCGGGAGGGTATATACGCAGTATTTT. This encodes CAWSVGSGRVYTQYF.

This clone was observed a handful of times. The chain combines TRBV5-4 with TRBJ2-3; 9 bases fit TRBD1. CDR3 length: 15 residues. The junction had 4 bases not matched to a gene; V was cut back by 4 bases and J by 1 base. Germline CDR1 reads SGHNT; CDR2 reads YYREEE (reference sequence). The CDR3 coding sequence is TGTGCCAGCAGCAAGGACAGGGGTGGCACAGATACGCAGTATTTT. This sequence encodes CASSKDRGGTDTQYF.

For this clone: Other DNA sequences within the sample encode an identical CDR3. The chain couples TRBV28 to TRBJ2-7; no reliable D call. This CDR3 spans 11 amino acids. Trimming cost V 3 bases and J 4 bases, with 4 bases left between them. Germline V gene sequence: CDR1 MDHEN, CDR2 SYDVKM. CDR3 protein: CASSFLYEQYF. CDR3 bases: TGTGCCAGCAGTTTTTTGTACGAGCAGTACTTC.

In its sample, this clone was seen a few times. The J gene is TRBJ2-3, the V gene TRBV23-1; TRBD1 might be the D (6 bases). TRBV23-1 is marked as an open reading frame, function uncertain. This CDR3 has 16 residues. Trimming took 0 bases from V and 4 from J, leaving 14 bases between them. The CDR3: CASSQSKRQDPDTQYF. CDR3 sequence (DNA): TGCGCCAGCAGTCAATCGAAACGACAGGACCCAGATACGCAGTATTTT.

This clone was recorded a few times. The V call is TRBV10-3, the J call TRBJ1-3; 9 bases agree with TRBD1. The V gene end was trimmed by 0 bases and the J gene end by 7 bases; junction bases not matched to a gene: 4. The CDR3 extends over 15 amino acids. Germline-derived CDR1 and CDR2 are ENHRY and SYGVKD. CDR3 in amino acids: CAISESGQGANTIYF. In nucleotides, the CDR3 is TGTGCCATCAGTGAGTCGGGACAGGGAGCGAACACCATATATTTT.

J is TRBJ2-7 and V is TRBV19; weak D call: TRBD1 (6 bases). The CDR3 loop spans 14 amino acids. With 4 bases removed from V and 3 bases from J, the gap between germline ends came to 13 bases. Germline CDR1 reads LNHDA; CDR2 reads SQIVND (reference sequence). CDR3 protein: CASSTGTQFYEQYF. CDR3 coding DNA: TGTGCCAGTAGTACCGGGACACAGTTCTACGAGCAGTACTTC.

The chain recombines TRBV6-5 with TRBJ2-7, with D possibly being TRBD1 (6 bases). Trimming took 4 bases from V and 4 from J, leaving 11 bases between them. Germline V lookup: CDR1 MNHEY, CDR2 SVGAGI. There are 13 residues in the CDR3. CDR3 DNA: TGTGCCAGCAGTTCCAACAGGGCTTACGAGCAGTACTTC. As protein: CASSSNRAYEQYF.

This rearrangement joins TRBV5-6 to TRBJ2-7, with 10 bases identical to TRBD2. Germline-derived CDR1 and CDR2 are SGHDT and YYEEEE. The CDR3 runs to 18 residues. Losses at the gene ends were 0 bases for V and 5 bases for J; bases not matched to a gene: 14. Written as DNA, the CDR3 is TGTGCCAGCAGCTTGGCGGCGGCGGGTATAGCGGGAGGAAACGAGCAGTACTTC. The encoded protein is CASSLAAAGIAGGNEQYF.

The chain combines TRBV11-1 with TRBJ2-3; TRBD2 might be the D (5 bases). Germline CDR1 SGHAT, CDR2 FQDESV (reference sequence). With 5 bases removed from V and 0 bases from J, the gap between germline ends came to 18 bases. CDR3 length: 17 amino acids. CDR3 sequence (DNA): TGTGCCAGCAGCGGCCGAAGAAGGACTTCCAGCACAGATACGCAGTATTTT. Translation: CASSGRRRTSSTDTQYF.

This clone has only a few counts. CDR3 nucleotide sequence: TGTGCCAGCAGTGATGAGGCCAGCCCCTCCTTGGAAGAGCAGTACTTC. Protein sequence: CASSDEASPSLEEQYF. The chain is built from TRBV6-1 and TRBJ2-7; no definite D call. This CDR3 region has 16 residues. Looked up from germline, CDR1 is MNHNS and CDR2 is SASEGT. The V gene lost 3 bases and the J gene lost 7 bases, with 22 bases spanning the gap.